One and the same sample provided the 5 T cell receptor beta chains below, sequenced in a study of long-term antiretroviral therapy in people with HIV. Runs used v3.0 of the immunoSEQ assay and were done at survey level. Profiling relied on immunoSEQ multiplex PCR, and the TCRdb table lists in-frame clones only, not all of them. The repertoire consists of 11,000 to 15,000 clones, with approximately 82% occurring once and the leading ten covering roughly 7%. The specimen was unsorted PBMCs, collected 0.4 years after starting antiretroviral therapy. The source is a man younger than 45 with HIV.

The chain is built from TRBV29-1 and TRBJ1-5, with D possibly TRBD1 on 5 matching bases. Germline V lookup: CDR1 SQVTM, CDR2 ANQGSEA. V gave up 8 bases and J gave up 4 bases, with 15 bases separating them. This CDR3 is built from 13 residues. This chain's CDR3 is CSTGAAINQPQHF. CDR3 DNA: TGCAGCACCGGGGCAGCGATAAATCAGCCCCAGCATTTT.

J is TRBJ2-5 and V is TRBV5-1, with D possibly being TRBD2 (6 bases). Trimming pared 4 bases from V and 4 bases from J, leaving 11 bases between. CDR1 is SGHRS and CDR2 is YFSETQ in the germline V gene. This CDR3 comprises 13 residues. The CDR3 nucleotides are TGCGCCAGCAGCGGGGGGTTGGGAGAGACCCAGTACTTC. Protein product: CASSGGLGETQYF.

V is TRBV4-1 and J is TRBJ2-1; 9 bases are a match to TRBD1. This CDR3 has 16 amino acids. CDR1 is MGHRA, CDR2 YSYEKL, per germline. Germline trimming cut 4 bases from V and 4 bases from J; bases unmatched to any gene: 8. Written as DNA, the CDR3 is TGCGCCAGCAGCCGGATCGGGACAGGGAAATACAATGAGCAGTTCTTC. It specifies CASSRIGTGKYNEQFF.

The chain is built from TRBV10-1 and TRBJ2-4; 9 bases are a match to TRBD1. After removal of 9 bases from V and 1 base from J, the junction contained 4 bases not matched to a gene. This CDR3 has 14 residues. Germline V CDR1 and CDR2: WNHNN, SYGVQD (reference sequence). CDR3: CARRTGVAKNIQYF. DNA for the CDR3: TGCGCCAGGAGGACAGGGGTGGCCAAAAACATTCAGTACTTC.

CDR3 in amino acids: CASSLDRVSYEQYF. CDR3 DNA sequence: TGCGCCAGCAGCTTGGACAGGGTATCCTACGAGCAGTACTTC. This rearrangement joins TRBV5-1 to TRBJ2-7, with D maybe TRBD1 (6 bases). The CDR3 totals 14 residues. Germline CDR1 reads SGHRS; CDR2 reads YFSETQ. V shed 0 bases and J shed 1 base, with 8 bases lying between them. Using reference TRBV5-1 and TRBJ2-7 for the parts outside the CDR3, the full variable domain is KAGVTQTPRYLIKTRGQQVTLSCSPISGHRSVSWYQQTPGQGLQFLFEYFSETQRNKGNFPGRFSGRQFSNSRSEMNVSTLELGDSALYLCASSLDRVSYEQYFGPGTRLTVT.